This T cell receptor (beta chain) was captured in a study of identical twins. Carrying unique molecular identifiers, the cDNA also gained a universal primer site through template switching. In TCRdb, the 5' RACE reads were re-called with MiXCR into one record per CDR3 protein. The sample consists of about 810,000 distinct CDR3 sequences, more than 9% of them appearing once. This clonotype was observed a handful of times. Trimming left V 0 bases short and J 6 bases short, with 19 bases between. This CDR3 comprises 17 residues. Per the germline V gene, CDR1 is SGHTS and CDR2 is YDEGEE. The data also belong to a second study, concerning yellow fever vaccine responses in identical twins.

This sequence was found in a woman younger than 35 in good health. The V gene is TRBV5-8, the J gene TRBJ2-1; TRBD2 is a possible D gene (5 bases). Material for sequencing was PBMCs. This chain's CDR3 is CASSLGVDSRVGNEQFF. The CDR3 DNA follows: TGTGCCAGCAGCTTGGGAGTGGACTCCCGGGTCGGCAATGAGCAGTTCTTC.